Listed here are 20 T cell receptor beta chains from one sample, sequenced in a study of T cells in Graves' hyperthyroidism and ophthalmopathy. What was amplified from RNA transcripts were TCR beta CDR3 regions. The HTBI primer set was used in a first-round RT-PCR of the TCR CDR3. TCRdb reprocessed the multiplex PCR reads with MiXCR, giving one entry per CDR3 protein. The sample records about 350,000 distinct CDR3 sequences, 15% to 20% being singletons. The sample was blood. The receptors here all came from a woman between 40 and 50 years old with Graves' ophthalmopathy.

The CDR3 DNA is TGTGCCAGCAGTGGGGTAGGGGGGTACGAGCAGTACTTC. Residues: CASSGVGGYEQYF. The chain combines TRBV6-1 with TRBJ2-7, with D perhaps given as TRBD1 or TRBD2 (6 bases each). The V gene's germline CDR1 is MNHNS and CDR2 SASEGT. CDR3 length equals 13 residues. V lost 4 bases, J lost 4 bases, and 11 bases lay in between.

This clonotype occurred a few times. The V and J genes are TRBV4-1 and TRBJ2-7; D perhaps matches TRBD2 (6 bases). Trimming removed 0 bases at V and 6 bases at J, with 18 bases between. Germline V lookup: CDR1 MGHRA, CDR2 YSYEKL. This CDR3 has 16 residues. Written as DNA, the CDR3 is TGCGCCAGCAGCCAAGATTGGGCCAGGGAGGTTCTCGAGCAGTACTTC. This sequence encodes CASSQDWAREVLEQYF.

This clonotype was observed at least ten times. V gene TRBV6-1 combines with J gene TRBJ2-5; TRBD1 aligns across 9 bases. The CDR3 covers 14 residues. V gave up 5 bases and J gave up 5 bases; unmatched junction bases: 6. Germline V CDR1 and CDR2: MNHNS, SASEGT. CDR3 residues: CASSRDRVSETQYF. The CDR3 DNA sequence: TGTGCCAGCAGTCGGGACAGGGTGTCGGAGACCCAGTACTTC.

V is TRBV28 and J is TRBJ1-3; the D gene is possibly TRBD1 (6 bases). The ends were cut back, 1 base at V and 4 bases at J, with 20 bases in the middle. The germline CDR1 and CDR2 sequences are MDHEN and SYDVKM. The CDR3 has 18 amino acids. For the CDR3, the DNA is TGTGCCAGCAGTTTATTAATCGGGACAACATTTCACGGAAACACCATATATTTT. Amino acid sequence: CASSLLIGTTFHGNTIYF. The full variable domain, in which reference TRBV28 and TRBJ1-3 provide the parts outside the CDR3, is DVKVTQSSRYLVKRTGEKVFLECVQDMDHENMFWYRQDPGLGLRLIYFSYDVKMKEKGDIPEGYSVSREKKERFSLILESASTNQTSMYLCASSLLIGTTFHGNTIYFGEGSWLTVV.

The rearrangement uses TRBV7-2 and TRBJ2-5; weak D call: TRBD2 (6 bases). This CDR3 spans 15 amino acids. Germline lookup yields CDR1 SGHTA and CDR2 FQGNSA. The ends were cut back, 1 base at V and 5 bases at J, with 14 bases in the middle. The CDR3 DNA sequence: TGTGCCAGCAGCTTAGGTGGAGGGGTAGGGGAGACCCAGTACTTC. This translates into CASSLGGGVGETQYF.

This clonotype was detected many times. The rearrangement links TRBV5-6 to TRBJ1-1; D perhaps matches TRBD1 (6 bases). This CDR3 is built from 15 residues. The germline CDR1 and CDR2 sequences are SGHDT and YYEEEE. The V and J ends lost 2 bases and 7 bases respectively, with 18 bases between them. The CDR3 DNA follows: TGTGCCAGCAGCTTTCCGTCTCTGAGGACAGATGAAGCTTTCTTT. Translating gives CASSFPSLRTDEAFF.

In this sample, this clonotype turned up many times. This chain connects TRBV19 to TRBJ2-7, with D possibly being TRBD1 or TRBD2 (5 bases each). The CDR3 length is 14 residues. The germline gives CDR1 LNHDA, CDR2 SQIVND (reference sequence). The V end was cut by 3 bases, the J end by 2 bases, with 11 bases between. The DNA for the CDR3 is TGTGCCAGTAGTATTCCAGGGAGAACCTACGAGCAGTACTTC. It translates to CASSIPGRTYEQYF.

This clonotype was observed at least ten times. This chain links TRBV19 with TRBJ1-3, with unresolved D. CDR3 length equals 15 residues. The V end lost 4 bases, the J end lost 0 bases, and 10 bases lay between the germline ends. CDR1 is LNHDA and CDR2 is SQIVND in the germline V gene (reference sequence). This chain's CDR3 is CASSTSKISGNTIYF. As DNA, the CDR3 is TGTGCCAGTAGTACGTCGAAGATCTCTGGAAACACCATATATTTT.

This clonotype was picked up many times. The chain combines TRBV5-1 with TRBJ1-1; D gene unclear. The CDR3 spans 13 residues. CDR1 is SGHRS, CDR2 YFSETQ, per germline. Trimming stripped 0 bases from V and 2 bases from J, with 5 bases between. The CDR3 nucleotides read TGCGCCAGCAGCTTGGGCAGTAACACTGAAGCTTTCTTT. This encodes CASSLGSNTEAFF.

This clonotype has ten or more counts. The chain employs TRBV27 and TRBJ2-7, with D unresolved. The germline V gene encodes CDR1 MNHEY and CDR2 SMNVEV (reference sequence). V was pared by 3 bases and J by 4 bases, with 13 bases between. The CDR3 is 14 amino acids. The CDR3 is CASSLTPQAYEQYF. The CDR3 DNA follows: TGTGCCAGCAGTTTGACGCCCCAGGCTTACGAGCAGTACTTC.

The chain couples TRBV9 to TRBJ1-6; D gene unclear. CDR3 size: 13 residues. Per germline, CDR1 SGDLS and CDR2 YYNGEE. Trimming stripped 0 bases from V and 9 bases from J, with 7 bases between. As DNA, the CDR3 is TGTGCCAGCAGCGTAGATTTTACTTCACCCCTCCACTTT. Amino acids: CASSVDFTSPLHF. The full variable domain, its missing parts supplied by reference TRBV9 and TRBJ1-6, is DSGVTQTPKHLITATGQRVTLRCSPRSGDLSVYWYQQSLDQGLQFLIQYYNGEERAKGNILERFSAQQFPDLHSELNLSSLELGDSALYFCASSVDFTSPLHFGNGTRLTVT.

The CDR3 DNA follows: TGCAGTGCTCCCCGGATATCGCAAGAGGGCTATGGCTACACCTTC. It translates to CSAPRISQEGYGYTF. This sequence joins TRBV20-1 and TRBJ1-2, with D uncertain. The germline gives CDR1 DFQATT, CDR2 SNEGSKA (reference sequence). The CDR3 has 15 residues. V lost 5 bases and J lost 4, with 20 bases in between.

The DNA of the CDR3 is TGTGCCAGCAGCCTGGGACATCCCAATTCACCCCTCCACTTT. Protein: CASSLGHPNSPLHF. This chain links TRBV7-9 with TRBJ1-6; TRBD1 might be the D (6 bases). The CDR3 covers 14 residues. V lost 5 bases and J lost 7, with 12 bases in between. CDR1 is SEHNR, CDR2 FQNEAQ, per germline (reference sequence). Together with reference TRBV7-9 and TRBJ1-6, the CDR3 gives the full variable domain: DTGVSQNPRHKITKRGQNVTFRCDPISEHNRLYWYRQTLGQGPEFLTYFQNEAQLEKSRLLSDRFSAERPKGSFSTLEIQRTEQGDSAMYLCASSLGHPNSPLHFGNGTRLTVT.

This clonotype has just a few counts. The chain recombines TRBV7-8 with TRBJ1-3, with a possible D match to TRBD1 (6 bases). Trimming removed 5 bases at V and 0 bases at J, with 14 bases between. The length of the CDR3 is 16 residues. Germline CDR1 and CDR2: SGHVS and FQNEAQ. The CDR3 coding sequence is TGTGCCAGCAGCCAGGCGGGACAAAACTCTGGAAACACCATATATTTT. Protein sequence: CASSQAGQNSGNTIYF.

In this sample, this clonotype turned up many times. A read error is likely here: a far larger clone is one base away. J is TRBJ1-1 and V is TRBV28, with D uncertain. This CDR3 is 12 amino acids long. The V end was cut by 3 bases, the J end by 1 base, with 3 bases between. CDR1 is MDHEN, CDR2 SYDVKM, per germline. The CDR3 region has the DNA TGTGCCAGCAGTTTTTGGAACACTGAAGCTTTCTTT. Its protein is CASSFWNTEAFF. The variable domain in full, completed from reference TRBV28 and TRBJ1-1, reads DVKVTQSSRYLVKRTGEKVFLECVQDMDHENMFWYRQDPGLGLRLIYFSYDVKMKEKGDIPEGYSVSREKKERFSLILESASTNQTSMYLCASSFWNTEAFFGQGTRLTVV.

The V call is TRBV6-1, the J call TRBJ1-2; maybe TRBD1 (6 bases). CDR3 length: 12 residues. Germline CDR1 is MNHNS and CDR2 is SASEGT. The V end was cut by 5 bases, the J end by 8 bases, with 12 bases between. The CDR3 is CASSIRGDGYTF. CDR3 nucleotides: TGTGCCAGCAGTATCAGGGGTGACGGCTACACCTTC.

For this clonotype: The junction differs from germline at one of its ends, possibly a read error. V is TRBV6-1 and J is TRBJ2-7; TRBD1 aligns across 7 bases. Germline CDR1 MNHNS, CDR2 SASEGT. The CDR3 totals 13 residues. The CDR3 DNA is TGTGCCAGCAGTCTCGGACAGGCCTACGAGCGGTACTTC. Its translation: CASSLGQAYERYF.

This clonotype has ten or more counts. This chain connects TRBV12-3 or TRBV12-4 to TRBJ2-7, with 9 bases aligning to TRBD2. The CDR3 length is 17 residues. V trimming: 5 bases; J trimming: 0 bases; junction bases outside the gene matches: 11. CDR3 bases: TGTGCCAGCAGTCCACGGAGTTGGCGGGAGGGCTCCTACGAGCAGTACTTC. Encoded protein: CASSPRSWREGSYEQYF.

This clonotype turned up a few times. The chain uses TRBV4-1 and TRBJ2-2; D is uncertain. Deletions cut 2 bases from V and 1 base from J, with 8 bases between. This CDR3 spans 15 amino acids. Germline V gene data show CDR1 as MGHRA and CDR2 as YSYEKL. CDR3 sequence: CASSQIRLNTGELFF. The CDR3, as DNA: TGCGCCAGCAGCCAAATTAGGTTGAACACCGGGGAGCTGTTTTTT.

Many counts were recorded for this clonotype. Here the CDR3 reads CASPRDRLWREQYF. As DNA, the CDR3 is TGCGCCAGCCCCCGGGACAGGTTATGGAGAGAGCAGTACTTC. The V call is TRBV5-1, the J call TRBJ2-7; 8 bases line up with TRBD1. Trimming cost V 7 bases and J 7 bases; bases outside gene matches: 13. Looked up from germline, CDR1 is SGHRS and CDR2 is YFSETQ. The CDR3 contains 14 residues.